Listed below are T cell receptor beta chains from one sample, sequenced in a study of OX40 agonist ivuxolimab in advanced cancers. Using immunoSEQ multiplex PCR, the repertoire was profiled, and TCRdb retains in-frame clones only, with some absent. This table holds under 100,000 clones, about 91% found once. Material: CD4+ or CD8+ T cells sorted from blood, obtained in a trial of the OX40 agonist ivuxolimab. The receptors were gathered from an adult with an advanced solid tumor such as melanoma, head and neck, liver or kidney cancer. The CDR3 runs from the conserved cysteine through the conserved F or W. A D gene is named only where the DNA matches it firmly. Size tells how often a clone was seen (once, few, many) or the class of an expanded clone, and some rows leave it out.

D,V,length,size,J,DNA,CDR3
NA,TRBV9,16,NA,TRBJ1-3,TGTGCCAGCAGCGTTTCAATACAGGGCTCTGGAAACACCATATATTTT,CASSVSIQGSGNTIYF
NA,TRBV19,15,NA,TRBJ1-2,TGTGCCAGTAGTGGCTCGGGACGGGAAATCTATGGCTACACCTTC,CASSGSGREIYGYTF
TRBD2,TRBV18,17,NA,TRBJ2-7,TGTGCCAGCTCACCAGGGCCCCTAGCGGGGGGCCGGTACGAGCAGTACTTC,CASSPGPLAGGRYEQYF
NA,TRBV25-1,14,NA,TRBJ2-7,TGTGCCAGCAGAGCATCTAACCCGAGGAACGAGCAGTACTTC,CASRASNPRNEQYF
NA,TRBV23-1,15,NA,TRBJ2-4,TGCGCCAGCAGTCAATCGGGACCCCTACAGAACATTCAGTACTTC,CASSQSGPLQNIQYF
TRBD2,TRBV10-3,13,NA,TRBJ2-1,TGTGCCATCACTACGGGAGGACGGAATGAGCAGTTCTTC,CAITTGGRNEQFF
NA,TRBV7-9,13,NA,TRBJ1-1,TGTGCCAGCAGCTTAGGCGGGTCCCCTGAAGCTTTCTTT,CASSLGGSPEAFF
TRBD1,TRBV19,13,few,TRBJ1-3,TGTGCCAGTGCGGGACAGGCTGGAAACACCATATATTTT,CASAGQAGNTIYF
TRBD1,TRBV4-2,12,NA,TRBJ1-1,TGTGCCAGCAGACTCGACAGGGACAAAGCTTTCTTT,CASRLDRDKAFF
NA,TRBV19,16,once,TRBJ1-4,TGTGCCACCGCCCCCCCTCGGAGTGACTATAATGAAAAACTGTTTTTT,CATAPPRSDYNEKLFF
NA,TRBV5-1,15,NA,TRBJ2-6,TGCGCCAGCAGCTTAACAGGGTGGGGGGCCAACGTCCTGACTTTC,CASSLTGWGANVLTF
NA,TRBV7-2,14,NA,TRBJ2-7,TGTGCCAGCAGCTTGACAGTCATCTCCTACGAGCAGTACTTC,CASSLTVISYEQYF
NA,TRBV6-5,11,NA,TRBJ2-7,TGTGCCAGCCGACGGCGGGGCGAGCAGTACTTC,CASRRRGEQYF
TRBD1,TRBV7-2,15,NA,TRBJ2-1,TGTGCCAGCAGCTTAGGGGGGACAGGGTCCCATGAGCAGTTCTTC,CASSLGGTGSHEQFF
TRBD1,TRBV11-3,15,NA,TRBJ2-2,TGTGCCAGCAGCCCCGGGACAGGGAACACCGGGGAGCTGTTTTTT,CASSPGTGNTGELFF
NA,TRBV2,15,NA,TRBJ2-2,TGTGCCAGCAGTGAACTCTCAGGGGGGACCGGGGAGCTGTTTTTT,CASSELSGGTGELFF
NA,TRBV4-3,13,NA,TRBJ1-1,TGCGCCAGCAGCCCGGACACGAACACTGAAGCTTTCTTT,CASSPDTNTEAFF
NA,TRBV28,13,NA,TRBJ1-1,TGTGCCAGCAGCCAGGAGGACAGAACTGAAGCTTTCTTT,CASSQEDRTEAFF
TRBD2,TRBV30,11,NA,TRBJ2-7,TGTGCCTGCCGACTAGCTTACGAGCAGTACTTC,CACRLAYEQYF
TRBD1,TRBV19,16,NA,TRBJ2-3,TGTGCCAGTAGTTCATCCGGGACAGGGACCACAGATACGCAGTATTTT,CASSSSGTGTTDTQYF
TRBD1,TRBV7-8,14,NA,TRBJ2-5,TGTGCCAGCAGCTTAGGAGGGGGCTGGGAGACCCAGTACTTC,CASSLGGGWETQYF
TRBD1,TRBV30,13,NA,TRBJ1-4,TGTGCCTGGAGAGGGACAGCCCGGGAAAAACTGTTTTTT,CAWRGTAREKLFF
TRBD2,TRBV28,15,NA,TRBJ2-3,TGTGCCAGCAGTTTTGGTAGCGGGAGTTCAGATACGCAGTATTTT,CASSFGSGSSDTQYF
NA,TRBV6-5,13,NA,TRBJ1-2,TGTGCCAGCAGTTACTCGAGGGCCGGTGGCTACACCTTC,CASSYSRAGGYTF
TRBD2,TRBV19,17,NA,TRBJ2-1,TGTGCCAGTAGTCCCGGACTAGCGGGATTCGGATACAATGAGCAGTTCTTC,CASSPGLAGFGYNEQFF
TRBD2,TRBV28,14,NA,TRBJ2-7,TGTGCCAGCAGTCGGACTAGCGGGAGTTACGAGCAGTACTTC,CASSRTSGSYEQYF
TRBD1,TRBV11-2,15,NA,TRBJ2-1,TGTGCCAGCAGCTCTGGACAGGGGACAACCAATGAGCAGTTCTTC,CASSSGQGTTNEQFF
NA,TRBV1,19,NA,TRBJ1-3,TGCACCAGCAGCCAAGGTTGTCCCCCGGGGGGGGGCGCTGGAAACACCATATATTTT,CTSSQGCPPGGGAGNTIYF
NA,TRBV2,10,NA,TRBJ2-2,TGTGCCAGCAGTAACAGGGTGATGTTTTTT,CASSNRVMFF
NA,TRBV29-1,13,NA,TRBJ1-1,TGCAGCGTTGATCCACGGGAGAACACTGAAGCTTTCTTT,CSVDPRENTEAFF
TRBD2,TRBV9,15,NA,TRBJ2-1,TGTGCCAGCAGCGCCGGACTAGCGGGGCTCAATGAGCAGTTCTTC,CASSAGLAGLNEQFF
NA,TRBV5-1,14,NA,TRBJ1-5,TGCGCCAGCAGCCCCCGAGGAGGAAATCAGCCCCAGCATTTT,CASSPRGGNQPQHF
NA,TRBV7-9,13,NA,TRBJ2-7,TGTGCCAGCAGCTTAAGGGGTAGCGACGAGCAGTACTTC,CASSLRGSDEQYF
NA,TRBV6-1,13,NA,TRBJ1-1,TGTGCCAGCAGTGGAGTAGGAGTAGGGGAAGCTTTCTTT,CASSGVGVGEAFF
NA,TRBV5-4,14,NA,TRBJ1-1,TGTGCCAGCAGCCCGGTGGGGGATTTTACTGAAGCTTTCTTT,CASSPVGDFTEAFF
NA,TRBV21-1,14,NA,TRBJ1-2,TGTGCCAGCAGCATGAGGACAGGGGGCGTTGGCTACACCTTC,CASSMRTGGVGYTF
NA,TRBV6-6,16,NA,TRBJ1-4,TGTGCCAGCAGTTACAGAAGGATATGGGAAGAGGAAAAACTGTTTTTT,CASSYRRIWEEEKLFF
NA,TRBV5-1,13,NA,TRBJ2-1,TGCGCCAGCAGCCACGGATATAACAATGAGCAGTTCTTC,CASSHGYNNEQFF
NA,TRBV19,12,NA,TRBJ2-7,TGTGCCAGTAGTACTCCCCTGGGGGAGCAGTACTTC,CASSTPLGEQYF
NA,TRBV4-3,15,NA,TRBJ1-5,TGCGCCAGCAGTCACCGGGCCGCAAGCAATCAGCCCCAGCATTTT,CASSHRAASNQPQHF
TRBD2,TRBV5-4,15,NA,TRBJ2-1,TGTGCCAGCAGTCCGGGACTAGCGGGGAACAATGAGCAGTTCTTC,CASSPGLAGNNEQFF
NA,TRBV30,11,NA,TRBJ1-6,TGTGCCTGGAGTATGGATTCACCCCTCCACTTT,CAWSMDSPLHF
TRBD1,TRBV9,14,NA,TRBJ1-4,TGTGCCAGCAGCGAGACAGGGGAAAATGAAAAACTGTTTTTT,CASSETGENEKLFF
NA,TRBV7-3,13,NA,TRBJ2-3,TGTGCCAGCAGCTCGACCGGTGCGGATACGCAGTATTTT,CASSSTGADTQYF
NA,TRBV6-5,14,NA,TRBJ2-7,TGTGCCAGCAGCCGTAGTCTTGCCGTCTACGAGCAGTACTTC,CASSRSLAVYEQYF
TRBD1,TRBV6-6,14,NA,TRBJ1-1,TGTGCCAGCAGTTACTCAGGGGGCCAGACTGAAGCTTTCTTT,CASSYSGGQTEAFF